This TCR beta chain was captured by sequencing in a study of T cell repertoires in cytomegalovirus infection. Across the whole study: Public TCR beta signature analysis indicated the presence of both CMV infection and matching HLA type.

V lost 2 bases and J 7 bases, leaving 14 bases between the germline ends. The CDR3 loop spans 15 amino acids. Germline CDR1 reads SGHAT; CDR2 reads FQNNGV. Points on this clonotype: No antigen is known for it.

Each CDR3 protein gets one entry after TCRdb re-called the reads with MiXCR. The sample lists about 830,000 distinct CDR3 sequences; less than 35% were seen once. Sample: cultured CD8+ T cells from PBMCs, taken from culture after CMV antigen stimulation. The TCR sequence derives from a human donor in good health (CMV status not recorded). Some clones in this sample may be carry-over from other donors' samples. The chain links TRBV11-2 to TRBJ2-2, with D maybe TRBD1 (6 bases). This CDR3 is CASSLTQNRVGELFF. DNA for the CDR3: TGTGCCAGCAGCTTAACCCAGAACAGGGTCGGGGAGCTGTTTTTT.